This entry lists 31 T cell receptor beta chains sequenced from one sample in a study of shared clonotypes between healthy human individuals. Profiled with immunoSEQ multiplex PCR; TCRdb holds only in-frame clones, not every one. In the table there are hundreds of thousands of clones, around 81% of which are singletons. Sequenced input: PBMCs. These receptors were obtained from a woman aged 40 to 50 in good health. Some clones in this sample may be carry-over from other donors' samples.

Of note for this clone: This sample also contains other DNA sequences that code for the same CDR3. The chain has TRBV15 and TRBJ1-4; D call uncertain. From germline, CDR1 is LNHNV and CDR2 YYDKDF (reference sequence). V was cut by 0 bases and J by 8 bases, with 7 bases left in between. The CDR3 spans 13 residues. The CDR3, as DNA: TGTGCCACCAGCAGAGACCTGGGAGAAAAACTGTTTTTT. It codes for CATSRDLGEKLFF.

The gene calls are TRBV4-1 and TRBJ2-1; D assignment may be TRBD1 or TRBD2 (5 bases each). From germline, CDR1 is MGHRA and CDR2 YSYEKL. With 0 bases removed from V and 7 bases from J, the gap between germline ends came to 16 bases. The CDR3 is 16 residues long. CDR3: CASSQDLGEPGNEQFF. The CDR3 DNA sequence: TGCGCCAGCAGCCAAGATTTAGGGGAGCCGGGTAATGAGCAGTTCTTC.

This sequence joins TRBV7-2 and TRBJ1-5; the D gene is possibly TRBD1 (6 bases). The V gene lost 4 bases and the J gene lost 2 bases, with 12 bases spanning the gap. Germline assignment: CDR1 SGHTA and CDR2 FQGNSA. This CDR3 is built from 15 residues. This CDR3 is CASSSHRVGNQPQHF. CDR3 nucleotide sequence: TGTGCCAGCAGCTCCCACAGGGTTGGCAATCAGCCCCAGCATTTT.

About this clone itself: This may stem from a read error, because a much larger clone lies one nucleotide away. The rearrangement links TRBV29-1 to TRBJ2-7; tentatively, D is TRBD1 (6 bases). V lost 8 bases and J 6 bases, leaving 17 bases between the germline ends. The CDR3 runs to 12 residues. Germline-derived CDR1 and CDR2 are SQVTM and ANQGSEA. This CDR3 is CSTKGQCSEQYF. In DNA form, the CDR3 reads TGCAGCACCAAAGGACAGTGCAGCGAGCAGTACTTC.

This sequence joins TRBV27 and TRBJ2-3; 8 nucleotides agree with TRBD2. There are 14 residues in the CDR3. Trimming removed 6 bases from V and 5 bases from J; junction bases left unmatched: 7. Germline assignment: CDR1 MNHEY and CDR2 SMNVEV (reference sequence). DNA of the CDR3: TGTGCCAGCAGAAGAGCGGGAGAGGTAGATACGCAGTATTTT. Its translation is CASRRAGEVDTQYF.

The gene calls are TRBV5-1 and TRBJ2-2, with 10 nucleotides matching TRBD2. Germline V gene data show CDR1 as SGHRS and CDR2 as YFSETQ. CDR3 length: 18 residues. Losses at the gene ends were 4 bases for V and 7 bases for J; bases not matched to a gene: 16. CDR3 region: CASSPGLAVFPGDGELFF. DNA for the CDR3: TGCGCCAGCAGCCCCGGACTAGCGGTCTTCCCAGGGGACGGGGAGCTGTTTTTT.

The V call is TRBV5-1, the J call TRBJ2-1; TRBD2 matches at 7 bases. Germline-derived CDR1 and CDR2 are SGHRS and YFSETQ. The CDR3 sequence is 15 residues long. J gave up 6 bases and V 2 bases, and 8 bases lay outside the gene matches. The CDR3 DNA reads TGCGCCAGCAGCTTAGGCGGGAGTCCCCTCAATGAGCAGTTCTTC. Amino acid sequence: CASSLGGSPLNEQFF.

As for this clone: A much larger clone lies one base from this, so it may be a read error. V is TRBV7-8 and J is TRBJ1-2, with D unresolved. This CDR3 contains 15 residues. The germline gives CDR1 SGHVS, CDR2 FQNEAQ. V was clipped by 2 bases and J by 1 base, with 11 bases between them. The CDR3 here is CASSLTVGNNYGYTF. The CDR3 DNA reads TGTGCCAGCAGCTTAACGGTCGGGAATAACTATGGCTACACCTTC.

The chain is built from TRBV19 and TRBJ2-1; perhaps TRBD2 as D (5 bases). CDR1 and CDR2 (germline): LNHDA, SQIVND (reference sequence). Trimming pared 3 bases from V and 5 bases from J, leaving 8 bases between. The CDR3 contains 13 residues. This CDR3 reads CASSISGNNEQFF. In DNA, the CDR3 is TGTGCCAGTAGTATCTCGGGAAACAATGAGCAGTTCTTC.

The chain carries TRBV7-2 and TRBJ1-3; no clear D gene. V was cut by 1 base and J by 8 bases, with 12 bases left in between. CDR3 length equals 14 residues. The germline CDR1 and CDR2 sequences are SGHTA and FQGNSA. The CDR3 loop reads CASSLVTDGDTIYF. Written as DNA, the CDR3 is TGTGCCAGCAGCTTAGTAACCGATGGGGACACCATATATTTT. Full variable domain (remainder filled in from reference TRBV7-2 and TRBJ1-3): GAGVSQSPSNKVTEKGKDVELRCDPISGHTALYWYRQSLGQGLEFLIYFQGNSAPDKSGLPSDRFSAERTGGSVSTLTIQRTQQEDSAVYLCASSLVTDGDTIYFGEGSWLTVV.

The rearrangement uses TRBV2 and TRBJ2-3; 13 nucleotides match TRBD2. Trimming took 10 bases from V and 6 from J; bases not matched to a gene: 10. The CDR3 totals 15 residues. Per germline, CDR1 SNHLY and CDR2 FYNNEI. The CDR3 protein is CATPRTSGSDDTQYF. DNA for the CDR3: TGTGCCACCCCGAGGACTAGCGGGAGTGACGATACGCAGTATTTT.

This clone appeared many times. V usage is TRBV5-4 and J usage is TRBJ2-7; 7 nucleotides agree with TRBD1. The CDR3 length is 15 residues. With V trimmed by 4 bases and J by 2 bases, 9 bases remained unmatched. Germline CDR1 is SGHNT and CDR2 is YYREEE (reference sequence). The CDR3 DNA reads as TGTGCCAGCAGCCAGAAGACAGGGAATCCCTACGAGCAGTACTTC. Translation gives CASSQKTGNPYEQYF.

This chain connects TRBV27 to TRBJ2-7; D is unresolved. Germline V CDR1 and CDR2: MNHEY, SMNVEV (reference sequence). The CDR3 spans 15 residues. V shed 6 bases and J shed 3 bases, with 18 bases lying between them. As DNA, the CDR3 is TGTGCCAGCAGCACTATCCTCCAGAGACGCTACGAGCAGTACTTC. Its protein product is CASSTILQRRYEQYF.

V is TRBV9 and J is TRBJ2-3; perhaps TRBD2 as D (6 bases). The V end lost 4 bases, the J end lost 0 bases, and 21 bases lay between the germline ends. This CDR3 has 18 residues. The germline V gene encodes CDR1 SGDLS and CDR2 YYNGEE. CDR3: CASSPDSGSNPSTDTQYF. CDR3 nucleotide sequence: TGTGCCAGCAGCCCAGATAGCGGCTCTAATCCGAGCACAGATACGCAGTATTTT.

This clone appeared once. The chain recombines TRBV23-1 with TRBJ2-1; 8 positions match TRBD1. TRBV23-1 is an ORF; its function is uncertain. CDR3 length: 16 amino acids. The V and J ends lost 1 base and 4 bases, in that order; junction bases with no gene match: 6. DNA of the CDR3: TGCGCCAGCAGTCAATTGAGGACAGGGATTTACAATGAGCAGTTCTTC. It codes for CASSQLRTGIYNEQFF.

V usage is TRBV10-3 and J usage is TRBJ2-7; perhaps TRBD1 as D (6 bases). With 3 bases removed from V and 3 bases from J, the gap between germline ends came to 12 bases. This CDR3 is built from 14 residues. The germline V gene encodes CDR1 ENHRY and CDR2 SYGVKD. CDR3 DNA: TGTGCCATCAGTGACCCCGGGACAAACTACGAGCAGTACTTC. Protein: CAISDPGTNYEQYF.

V gene TRBV9 combines with J gene TRBJ2-1; D is undetermined. The V gene lost 2 bases and the J gene lost 1 base, with 7 bases spanning the gap. The germline gives CDR1 SGDLS, CDR2 YYNGEE. The CDR3 has 14 residues. In nucleotides, the CDR3 is TGTGCCAGCAGCGTTAGCCCGTCCTACAATGAGCAGTTCTTC. Residues: CASSVSPSYNEQFF.

V usage is TRBV5-1 and J usage is TRBJ2-3; D not certain. Germline loops: CDR1 SGHRS, CDR2 YFSETQ. V lost 6 bases and J 7 bases, leaving 9 bases between the germline ends. The CDR3 sequence is 11 residues long. The CDR3 bases are TGCGCCAGCAATTTGGGAAATACGCAGTATTTT. It yields the protein CASNLGNTQYF.

The rearrangement uses TRBV11-3 and TRBJ2-1; the D gene could be TRBD1 or TRBD2 (5 bases each). CDR1 is SGHNT, CDR2 YENEEA, per germline. The CDR3 is 16 residues long. The V and J ends lost 2 bases and 2 bases respectively, with 13 bases between them. In DNA, the CDR3 is TGTGCCAGCAGCTTAACCCGGGGCCCGGCCTACAATGAGCAGTTCTTC. This translates into CASSLTRGPAYNEQFF.

This clone was detected only a few times. The gene calls are TRBV28 and TRBJ2-1; 9 bases map to TRBD1. V dropped 6 bases and J dropped 5; count of bases not matched to a gene: 11. This CDR3 has 16 residues. CDR1 and CDR2 from the germline V gene are MDHEN and SYDVKM. DNA of the CDR3: TGTGCCAGCAGAAAGGCCGGGACAGGGAAAAACAATGAGCAGTTCTTC. This encodes CASRKAGTGKNNEQFF.

V is TRBV5-1 and J is TRBJ2-1; tentative D call: TRBD1 (6 bases). Looked up from germline, CDR1 is SGHRS and CDR2 is YFSETQ. The CDR3 extends over 16 amino acids. The germline V and J ends were trimmed by 2 bases and 0 bases, with 12 bases remaining between them. This CDR3 reads CASSFSSGVSYNEQFF. For the CDR3, the DNA is TGCGCCAGCAGCTTCAGTTCAGGGGTCTCCTACAATGAGCAGTTCTTC.

This chain connects TRBV5-1 to TRBJ2-3, with D possibly being TRBD1 or TRBD2 (5 bases each). The CDR3 contains 14 residues. Trimming took 0 bases from V and 4 from J, leaving 9 bases between them. Looked up from germline, CDR1 is SGHRS and CDR2 is YFSETQ. CDR3 in amino acids: CASSLVGDPDTQYF. CDR3 bases: TGCGCCAGCAGCTTGGTAGGGGACCCAGATACGCAGTATTTT.

V and J are TRBV2 and TRBJ1-3; maybe TRBD1 (5 bases). CDR1 SNHLY and CDR2 FYNNEI come from the germline V gene. V was cut by 6 bases and J by 0 bases, with 12 bases left in between. This CDR3 spans 15 amino acids. As DNA, the CDR3 is TGTGCCAGCAGAGTGGGACGTAGCTCTGGAAACACCATATATTTT. This encodes CASRVGRSSGNTIYF.

This clone was found once. The CDR3 here is CASSGILAEANNEQFF. CDR3 coding DNA: TGTGCCAGCAGTGGGATACTAGCGGAAGCTAACAATGAGCAGTTCTTC. The rearrangement uses TRBV6-1 and TRBJ2-1, with TRBD2 matching over 8 bases. CDR3 size: 16 residues. From germline, CDR1 is MNHNS and CDR2 SASEGT. Unmatched junction bases numbered 10, after V lost 4 bases and J lost 5 bases.

The sample holds one count of this clone. This rearrangement joins TRBV10-3 to TRBJ2-7, with D perhaps matching TRBD1 or TRBD2 (5 bases each). The CDR3 loop spans 15 amino acids. Trimming pared 4 bases from V and 3 bases from J, leaving 16 bases between. Germline CDR1 ENHRY, CDR2 SYGVKD. The CDR3 DNA sequence: TGTGCCATCAGTGGCCCCCGGGACGGATACTACGAGCAGTACTTC. Encoded protein: CAISGPRDGYYEQYF.

This clone was observed a single time. V gene TRBV30 combines with J gene TRBJ2-2, with TRBD2 as a possible D gene (6 bases). Deletions cut 5 bases from V and 4 bases from J, with 14 bases between. The CDR3 length is 14 residues. Germline loops: CDR1 GTSNPN, CDR2 SVGIG (reference sequence). CDR3 DNA: TGTGCCTGGTGTAAGCGGGCGGCCACCGGGGAGCTGTTTTTT. This translates into CAWCKRAATGELFF.

The V and J genes are TRBV6-1 and TRBJ1-2; D gene unclear. The ends were cut back, 2 bases at V and 4 bases at J, with 14 bases in the middle. Germline loops: CDR1 MNHNS, CDR2 SASEGT. The CDR3 is 15 amino acids. The CDR3 loop reads CASSENSSGPYGYTF. In DNA, the CDR3 is TGTGCCAGCAGTGAAAATTCTTCCGGACCCTATGGCTACACCTTC.

To note about this clone: A much larger clone differs from this one at a single base, so this may be a read error. The V gene is TRBV11-2, the J gene TRBJ2-3, with D hard to call. Germline V gene sequence: CDR1 SGHAT, CDR2 FQNNGV. The CDR3 totals 14 residues. DNA of the CDR3: TGTGCCAGCAGCTTTCTAGATTTCACAAATACGCAGTATTTT. Amino acid sequence: CASSFLDFTNTQYF.

The chain carries TRBV30 and TRBJ2-3; weak D call: TRBD1 (6 bases). V was pared by 5 bases and J by 6 bases, with 15 bases between. Germline V gene data show CDR1 as GTSNPN and CDR2 as SVGIG (reference sequence). CDR3 length equals 13 residues. The CDR3 protein is CAWDRRAFDTQYF. Here the CDR3 DNA reads TGTGCCTGGGACAGGCGCGCCTTCGATACGCAGTATTTT.

This clone was counted at least ten times. This chain joins TRBV4-2 and TRBJ1-4, with TRBD1 matching 8 bases. V lost 2 bases to trimming and J lost 8 bases; unmatched junction nucleotides: 4. Germline V CDR1 and CDR2: LGHNA, YNFKEQ. CDR3 length: 14 amino acids. The CDR3 loop is CASSQTGGREKLFF. The CDR3, as DNA: TGTGCCAGCAGCCAAACAGGGGGTCGGGAAAAACTGTTTTTT.

The chain joins TRBV6-6 to TRBJ2-3; TRBD2 aligns across 8 bases. Trimming at V came to 2 bases and at J to 0 bases, leaving 4 bases not matched to a gene. Per the germline V gene, CDR1 is MNHNY and CDR2 is SVGAGI (reference sequence). There are 16 residues in the CDR3. Here the CDR3 DNA reads TGTGCCAGCAGTTACGGGGTAGCGGGGAGCACAGATACGCAGTATTTT. This translates into CASSYGVAGSTDTQYF.